Listed below are T cell receptor beta chains from one sample, sequenced in a study of T cells in localized non-small cell lung cancer. Sequencing used immunoSEQ multiplex PCR; TCRdb keeps in-frame clones, though not all of them. The repertoire consists of about 78,000 clones, with just under 85% occurring once and the leading ten covering 2.8%. The material sequenced was peripheral blood, taken before any cancer treatment. The receptor set was obtained from a man aged 40 to 70 with stage I lung adenocarcinoma. The CDR3 runs from the conserved cysteine through the conserved F or W. Each record gives: J gene, V gene, clone size, D gene, CDR3 DNA, CDR3 protein. D genes are given only for firm matches. Rows give clone size only sometimes, using once, few, many, or a class for an expanded clone.

TRBJ2-5,TRBV5-4,-,TRBD2,TGTGCCAGCAGCTTGGCTAGCGGGAGCCAAGAGACCCAGTACTTC,CASSLASGSQETQYF
TRBJ2-5,TRBV2,-,TRBD2,TGTGCCAGCCAGGGCGGGAGAAAGAGAGGTATTGAGACCCAGTACTTC,CASQGGRKRGIETQYF
TRBJ2-3,TRBV27,-,TRBD2,TGTGCCAGCAGTCTACGGACTAGCGGGACGGGAGATACGCAGTATTTT,CASSLRTSGTGDTQYF
TRBJ2-2,TRBV18,-,TRBD1,TGTGCCAGCTCACCCTCGCCGGGACAGGGTAACACCGGGGAGCTGTTTTTT,CASSPSPGQGNTGELFF
TRBJ1-1,TRBV11-1,few,-,TGTGCCAGCAGCCATCGGTGGGAGAGGGGCGAAGCTTTCTTT,CASSHRWERGEAFF
TRBJ2-2,TRBV7-3,-,TRBD2,TGTGCCAGCAGCTTAGTGTTGGGGGTGGCTAGCGGGAACACCGGGGAGCTGTTTTTT,CASSLVLGVASGNTGELFF
TRBJ1-1,TRBV6-6,once,TRBD1,TGTGCCAGCAGCGAGGGGGCGAACACTGAAGCTTTCTTT,CASSEGANTEAFF
TRBJ2-5,TRBV7-9,-,TRBD1,TGTGCCAGCAGCCTGGGGACAGGGGATTCGGAGACCCAGTACTTC,CASSLGTGDSETQYF
TRBJ2-5,TRBV27,-,TRBD1,TGTGCCAGCAGTGGCGGGACAGGGACGGAGACCCAGTACTTC,CASSGGTGTETQYF
TRBJ1-2,TRBV10-3,-,TRBD1,TGTGCCATCAGTGACGAGGACAGGGGGTCCTACTATGGCTACACCTTC,CAISDEDRGSYYGYTF
TRBJ2-7,TRBV7-7,once,-,TGTGCTAGCAGCTCCGTCCTAACTGGTGAGCAGTACTTC,CASSSVLTGEQYF
TRBJ2-5,TRBV9,-,-,TGTGCCAGCAGCGTAGGTGGGGAGACCCAGTACTTC,CASSVGGETQYF
TRBJ1-3,TRBV19,-,-,TGTGCCAGTAGTATGGAGGGGGTGAGCTCTGGAAACACCATATATTTT,CASSMEGVSSGNTIYF
TRBJ2-2,TRBV5-6,few,-,TGTGCCAGCAGCTTAATTTCTGGATCGGAGCTGTTTTTT,CASSLISGSELFF
TRBJ1-4,TRBV29-1,-,-,TGCAGCGTTGCTTCGCAAGACAGCAATGAAAAACTGTTTTTT,CSVASQDSNEKLFF
TRBJ2-6,TRBV7-3,-,TRBD1,TGTGCCAGCAGTCAACAGGGGGCTCTGAGGGCCAACGTCCTGACTTTC,CASSQQGALRANVLTF
TRBJ1-4,TRBV7-2,-,-,TGTGCCAGCAGCTCCTCAGGGTTCGGTGAAAAACTGTTTTTT,CASSSSGFGEKLFF
TRBJ1-5,TRBV5-3,-,TRBD1,TGTGCCAGAAGCTTACAGGGGGCGCGGTTGAATCAGCCCCAGCATTTT,CARSLQGARLNQPQHF
TRBJ2-1,TRBV18,-,TRBD1,TGTGCCAGTAACCGGGACAGGGGGCCGAATGAGCAGTTCTTC,CASNRDRGPNEQFF